The source of this T cell receptor beta chain is a study of early T cells in non-severe SARS-CoV-2 infection. Study information: Sequenced material consisted of bulk RNA (from unsorted whole blood), and chains were unpaired.

This clonotype was detected many times. This CDR3 contains 12 residues. CDR1 and CDR2 (germline): LGHNA, YSLEER. Trimming removed 1 base at V and 10 bases at J, with 8 bases between. Attached unique molecular identifiers marked individual cDNA molecules. TCRdb reprocessed the 5' RACE reads with MiXCR, giving one entry per CDR3 protein. The profile shows approximately 46,000 distinct CDR3 sequences, roughly 10% of them singletons. Sequences were obtained from whole blood. The V gene is TRBV4-3, the J gene TRBJ2-1; D is ambiguous. This receptor was identified in an adult who was a healthcare worker with PCR-confirmed SARS-CoV-2 infection or an uninfected control (not recorded which). The CDR3 coding sequence is TGCGCCAGCAGCCAAGGTATCGGGGAGCAGTTCTTC. The encoded protein is CASSQGIGEQFF.